These 10 T cell receptor beta chains share one sample of origin, sequenced in a study of lymphopenia after photon versus proton radiotherapy. Sequencing used immunoSEQ multiplex PCR; TCRdb keeps in-frame clones, though not all of them. This sample has 150,000 to 200,000 clones, with approximately 90% found just once. Specimen: peripheral blood, collected from a patient treated with photon-based radiotherapy. Receptors originate from a man in his forties or fifties with gastric cancer.

V and J are TRBV19 and TRBJ1-1; TRBD1 is a possible D gene (6 bases). The CDR3 is made up of 15 amino acids. Trimming took off 7 bases at V and 4 bases at J, with 19 bases between the two ends. In germline, CDR1 is LNHDA, CDR2 SQIVND (reference sequence). In nucleotides, the CDR3 is TGTGCCAGTACTCCCCCGGGGGCTGGGGGCACTGAAGCTTTCTTT. Protein product: CASTPPGAGGTEAFF.

The V call is TRBV14, the J call TRBJ2-3; D may be TRBD1 (6 bases). V was clipped by 5 bases and J by 1 base, with 13 bases between them. The CDR3 totals 15 residues. Germline assignment: CDR1 SGHDN and CDR2 FVKESK. This CDR3 is CASSFTGRGTDTQYF. CDR3 in DNA: TGTGCCAGCAGCTTTACAGGGAGAGGCACAGATACGCAGTATTTT.

The chain employs TRBV12-5 and TRBJ2-7; no clear D gene. CDR3 length equals 15 residues. The germline CDR1 and CDR2 sequences are LGHNT and FRNRAP. V was trimmed by 2 bases and J by 4 bases, leaving 15 bases between them. CDR3 amino acids: CASGLNRRTSYEQYF. DNA of the CDR3: TGTGCTAGTGGTTTGAATCGCCGAACCTCTTACGAGCAGTACTTC.

The gene calls are TRBV18 and TRBJ2-1; TRBD1 matches at 8 bases. CDR3 length equals 16 residues. Germline V lookup: CDR1 KGHSH, CDR2 LQKENI. With V trimmed by 0 bases and J by 4 bases, 5 bases remained unmatched. The CDR3 coding sequence is TGTGCCAGCTCACCACCGAACAGGGGGTCTTACAATGAGCAGTTCTTC. It yields the protein CASSPPNRGSYNEQFF.

This sequence joins TRBV18 and TRBJ1-5; TRBD1 might be the D (6 bases). The CDR3 sequence is 15 residues long. Germline CDR1 and CDR2: KGHSH and LQKENI. V gave up 3 bases and J gave up 0 bases, with 9 bases separating them. For the CDR3, the DNA is TGTGCCAGCTCACCCGGGACACCTAGCAATCAGCCCCAGCATTTT. Its translation: CASSPGTPSNQPQHF.

CDR3 nucleotides: TGCAGCGTTGAAGACCCAGGCGGGATACAAGAGACCCAGTACTTC. Its translation is CSVEDPGGIQETQYF. The rearrangement links TRBV29-1 to TRBJ2-5; D is possibly TRBD2 (6 bases). This CDR3 region has 15 residues. Looked up from germline, CDR1 is SQVTM and CDR2 is ANQGSEA. V was clipped by 0 bases and J by 2 bases, with 13 bases between them. Full variable domain (rest looked up from reference TRBV29-1 and TRBJ2-5): SAVISQKPSRDICQRGTSLTIQCQVDSQVTMMFWYRQQPGQSLTLIATANQGSEATYESGFVIDKFPISRPNLTFSTLTVSNMSPEDSSIYLCSVEDPGGIQETQYFGPGTRLLVL.

The CDR3 is CASSYRGKANGYTF. Written as DNA, the CDR3 is TGTGCCAGCAGCTACAGGGGAAAGGCGAATGGCTACACCTTC. This rearrangement joins TRBV7-2 to TRBJ1-2, with 7 bases that match TRBD1. CDR1 SGHTA and CDR2 FQGNSA come from the germline V gene. This CDR3 is built from 14 residues. Trimming cost V 4 bases and J 6 bases; bases outside gene matches: 8.

V and J are TRBV7-2 and TRBJ2-7, with a weak D call TRBD1 (5 bases). This CDR3 region has 15 residues. From germline, CDR1 is SGHTA and CDR2 FQGNSA. Trimming took off 1 base at V and 5 bases at J, with 15 bases between the two ends. CDR3: CASSLVSREYDEQYF. CDR3 nucleotide sequence: TGTGCCAGCAGCTTAGTAAGCAGGGAATATGACGAGCAGTACTTC.

The chain couples TRBV7-9 to TRBJ1-3, with D hard to call. Germline loops: CDR1 SEHNR, CDR2 FQNEAQ (reference sequence). The CDR3 runs 16 residues. Trimming left V 2 bases short and J 2 bases short, with 13 bases between. The CDR3 nucleotides read TGTGCCAGCAGCTTATTTGTAGTGGGAGCTGGAAACACCATATATTTT. Its protein is CASSLFVVGAGNTIYF.

This CDR3 reads CASSPFASGGPYEQYF. CDR3 in DNA: TGTGCCAGCTCACCATTTGCTAGCGGGGGTCCCTACGAGCAGTACTTC. The chain has TRBV18 and TRBJ2-7, with 10 nucleotides matching TRBD2. CDR3 length: 16 residues. Trimming took 2 bases from V and 2 from J; bases not matched to a gene: 6. Germline V gene sequence: CDR1 KGHSH, CDR2 LQKENI.